The 5 T cell receptor beta chains listed next were all sequenced from one sample in a study of T-cell memory formation after mild COVID-19. TCRdb re-called the 5' RACE reads through MiXCR, storing one row per CDR3 protein. The sample holds some 48,000 distinct CDR3 sequences, roughly 27% seen once. Sequencing was done on a sample of PBMCs or a T cell subset sorted from them (not recorded which). These TCRs come from a man younger than 35 who had mild COVID-19 (a few samples of this study predate the infection). Cell type and time point are not known.

This clonotype was picked up a small number of times. The J gene is TRBJ2-1, the V gene TRBV9; D possibly matches TRBD1 or TRBD2 (6 bases each). The ends were cut back, 4 bases at V and 1 base at J, with 12 bases in the middle. The germline V gene has CDR1 SGDLS and CDR2 YYNGEE. The CDR3 has 15 residues. The CDR3 reads CASSSEGGSYNEQFF. CDR3 nucleotide sequence: TGTGCCAGCAGCTCCGAAGGGGGGTCCTACAATGAGCAGTTCTTC.

This chain uses TRBV7-6 with TRBJ1-1, with 7 bases lining up with TRBD1. The CDR3 has 15 residues. Germline trimming cut 3 bases from V and 3 bases from J; bases unmatched to any gene: 7. Germline CDR1 and CDR2: SGHVS and FNYEAQ. The CDR3 loop reads CASSFEGAGDTEAFF. The CDR3 nucleotides are TGTGCCAGCAGCTTTGAGGGGGCCGGGGACACTGAAGCTTTCTTT.

This clonotype was counted between two and nine times. This rearrangement joins TRBV6-2 or TRBV6-3 to TRBJ2-3; 10 bases line up with TRBD2. Germline loops: CDR1 MNHEY, CDR2 SVGEGT. V lost 4 bases to trimming and J lost 6 bases; unmatched junction nucleotides: 4. The CDR3 has 14 residues. The CDR3 here is CASSLLAGSDTQYF. CDR3 nucleotides: TGTGCCAGCAGTTTACTAGCGGGGTCCGATACGCAGTATTTT.

V usage is TRBV11-2 and J usage is TRBJ2-4; perhaps TRBD1 as D (5 bases). The CDR3 has 13 residues. In germline, CDR1 is SGHAT, CDR2 FQNNGV. Trimming left V 1 base short and J 8 bases short, with 9 bases between. This CDR3 reads CASSLGTKDIQYF. CDR3 bases: TGTGCCAGCAGCTTAGGGACAAAGGACATTCAGTACTTC.

This chain connects TRBV4-3 to TRBJ2-2; D call uncertain. Trimming pared 1 base from V and 1 base from J, leaving 10 bases between. The CDR3 sequence is 16 residues long. Germline CDR1 reads LGHNA; CDR2 reads YSLEER. CDR3 in DNA: TGCGCCAGCAGCCAAGTAACGAGAGTGAACACCGGGGAGCTGTTTTTT. It translates to CASSQVTRVNTGELFF.